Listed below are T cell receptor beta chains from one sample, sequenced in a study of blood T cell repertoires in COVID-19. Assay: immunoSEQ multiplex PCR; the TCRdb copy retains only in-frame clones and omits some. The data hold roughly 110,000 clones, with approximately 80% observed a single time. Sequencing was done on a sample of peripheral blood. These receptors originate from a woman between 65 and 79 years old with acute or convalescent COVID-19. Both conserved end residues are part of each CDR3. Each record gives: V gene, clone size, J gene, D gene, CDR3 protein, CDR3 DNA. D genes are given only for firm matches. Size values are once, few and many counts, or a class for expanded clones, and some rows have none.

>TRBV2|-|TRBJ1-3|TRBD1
CASCRDSRSGNTIYF
TGTGCCAGCTGCCGGGACAGCCGCTCTGGAAACACCATATATTTT
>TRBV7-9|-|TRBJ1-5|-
CASSLVPGVYSNQPQHF
TGTGCCAGCAGCTTAGTCCCGGGAGTCTATAGCAATCAGCCCCAGCATTTT
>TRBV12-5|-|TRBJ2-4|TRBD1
CASGTGQGGNIQYF
TGTGCTAGTGGTACGGGACAGGGGGGAAACATTCAGTACTTC
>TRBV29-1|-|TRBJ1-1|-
CSAGQMNTEAFF
TGCAGCGCTGGACAGATGAACACTGAAGCTTTCTTT
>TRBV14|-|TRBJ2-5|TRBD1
CASSQDMGQPQETQYF
TGTGCCAGCAGCCAAGATATGGGACAGCCCCAAGAGACCCAGTACTTC
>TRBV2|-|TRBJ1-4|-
CASSSRPPYEKLFF
TGTGCCAGCTCTTCCAGGCCCCCCTATGAAAAACTGTTTTTT
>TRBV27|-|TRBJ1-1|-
CASSFQGISTEAFF
TGTGCCAGCAGTTTTCAGGGGATCTCCACTGAAGCTTTCTTT
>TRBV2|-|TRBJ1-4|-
CASSVRRGGEKLFF
TGTGCCAGCAGTGTGAGAAGGGGTGGTGAAAAACTGTTTTTT
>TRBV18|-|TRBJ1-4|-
CASSPSVQTNEKLFF
TGTGCCAGCTCACCCTCAGTTCAGACTAATGAAAAACTGTTTTTT
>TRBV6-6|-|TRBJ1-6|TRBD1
CASSPGQRSSYNSPLHF
TGTGCCAGCAGTCCGGGACAGCGGAGCTCCTATAATTCACCCCTCCACTTT
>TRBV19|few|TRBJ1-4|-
CASSIGTGNEKLFF
TGTGCCAGTAGTATTGGCACGGGGAATGAAAAACTGTTTTTT
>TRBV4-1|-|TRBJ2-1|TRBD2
CASSQDVGLANEQFF
TGCGCCAGCAGCCAAGACGTGGGACTAGCGAATGAGCAGTTCTTC
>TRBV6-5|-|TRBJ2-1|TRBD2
CASSYRAGVPWDEQFF
TGTGCCAGCAGTTACCGAGCGGGGGTCCCTTGGGATGAGCAGTTCTTC
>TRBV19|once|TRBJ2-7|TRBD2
CASSGPLAGGSSYEQYF
TGTGCCAGTAGTGGCCCGTTAGCGGGGGGGAGCTCCTACGAGCAGTACTTC
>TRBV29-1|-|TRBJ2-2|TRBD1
CSVDLGTGLSGELFF
TGCAGCGTGGACCTCGGGACAGGGTTGTCCGGGGAGCTGTTTTTT
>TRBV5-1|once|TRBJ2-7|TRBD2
CASSFGGEIPYEQYF
TGCGCCAGCAGCTTCGGGGGGGAGATTCCCTACGAGCAGTACTTC
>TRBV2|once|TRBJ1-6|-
CASRPPAQIFNSPLHF
TGTGCCAGCAGGCCCCCGGCACAGATATTCAATTCACCCCTCCACTTT
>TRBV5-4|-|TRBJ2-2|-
CASSLGQTGNTGELFF
TGTGCCAGCAGCTTAGGACAGACAGGGAACACCGGGGAGCTGTTTTTT
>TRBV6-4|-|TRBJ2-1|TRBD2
CASSPTSQSNEQFF
TGTGCCAGCAGTCCGACTAGCCAGAGCAATGAGCAGTTCTTC
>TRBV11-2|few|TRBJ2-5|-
CASSPQGWYQETQYF
TGTGCCAGCAGCCCCCAGGGGTGGTACCAAGAGACCCAGTACTTC
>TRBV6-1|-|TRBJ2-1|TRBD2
CASSGGLAGVQGNEQFF
TGTGCCAGCAGTGGAGGACTAGCGGGTGTGCAAGGCAATGAGCAGTTCTTC
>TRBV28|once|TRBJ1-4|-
CASSLVGEGDEKLFF
TGTGCCAGCAGTTTAGTAGGGGAGGGGGATGAAAAACTGTTTTTT
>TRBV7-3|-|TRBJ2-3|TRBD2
CASSKGTSGRIDTQYF
TGTGCCAGCAGCAAAGGGACTAGCGGGAGAATAGATACGCAGTATTTT
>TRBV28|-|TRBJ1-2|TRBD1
CASKGRGWSNYGYTF
TGTGCCAGCAAGGGCAGGGGGTGGTCCAACTATGGCTACACCTTC
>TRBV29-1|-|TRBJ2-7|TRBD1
CSAQGFGSEQYF
TGCAGCGCACAGGGGTTCGGTTCTGAGCAGTACTTC
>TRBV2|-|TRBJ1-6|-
CASVTGFNSPLHF
TGTGCCAGCGTCACAGGGTTTAATTCACCCCTCCACTTT
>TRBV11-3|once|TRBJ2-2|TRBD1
CASSPRQGLNTGELFF
TGTGCCAGCAGCCCTCGACAGGGGCTGAACACCGGGGAGCTGTTTTTT
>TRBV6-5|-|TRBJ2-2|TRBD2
CASSPRTSYTGELFF
TGTGCCAGCAGCCCCCGGACTAGCTACACCGGGGAGCTGTTTTTT
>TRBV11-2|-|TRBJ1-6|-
CASSSSGVPGSPLHF
TGTGCCAGCAGCTCCTCAGGGGTACCTGGGTCACCCCTCCACTTT
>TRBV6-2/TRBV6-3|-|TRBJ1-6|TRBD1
CASSYKTGEVSYNSPLHF
TGTGCCAGCAGTTACAAAACAGGGGAGGTGTCCTATAATTCACCCCTCCACTTT
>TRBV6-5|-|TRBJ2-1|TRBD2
CASSLAGGGEQFF
TGTGCCAGCAGTCTAGCGGGGGGAGGTGAGCAGTTCTTC
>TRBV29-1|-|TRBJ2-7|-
CSVAISYEQYF
TGCAGCGTTGCAATCAGCTACGAGCAGTACTTC
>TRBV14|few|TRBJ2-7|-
CASSQDFPTYEQYF
TGTGCCAGCAGCCAAGATTTCCCTACCTACGAGCAGTACTTC
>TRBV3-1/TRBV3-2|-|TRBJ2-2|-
CASSPLANTGELFF
TGTGCCAGCAGCCCTCTTGCGAACACCGGGGAGCTGTTTTTT
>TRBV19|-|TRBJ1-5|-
CASSVSRGNQPQHF
TGTGCCAGTAGTGTCTCCAGGGGAAATCAGCCCCAGCATTTT
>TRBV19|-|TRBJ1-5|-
CASSLTGGQGNQPQHF
TGTGCCAGTAGTCTGACAGGCGGCCAAGGCAATCAGCCCCAGCATTTT
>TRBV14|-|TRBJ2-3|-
CASSRDFLGDTQYF
TGTGCCAGCAGCCGGGACTTTTTAGGGGATACGCAGTATTTT
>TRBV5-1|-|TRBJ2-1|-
CASRPLGGGNNEQFF
TGCGCCAGCAGACCCTTAGGGGGGGGCAACAATGAGCAGTTCTTC
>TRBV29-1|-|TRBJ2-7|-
CSVEVSRGEQYF
TGCAGCGTTGAAGTTTCCCGGGGGGAGCAGTACTTC
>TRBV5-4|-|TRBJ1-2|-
CASSLRQANYGYTF
TGTGCCAGCAGCTTGAGGCAGGCTAACTATGGCTACACCTTC
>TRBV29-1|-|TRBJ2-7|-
CSVWEAYEQYF
TGCAGCGTGTGGGAGGCCTACGAGCAGTACTTC
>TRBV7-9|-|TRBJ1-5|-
CASSLEGQRNQPQHF
TGTGCCAGCAGCTTAGAGGGACAACGCAATCAGCCCCAGCATTTT
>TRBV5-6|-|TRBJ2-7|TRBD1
CASSFFGTGAYEQYF
TGTGCCAGCAGCTTTTTCGGGACAGGGGCCTACGAGCAGTACTTC
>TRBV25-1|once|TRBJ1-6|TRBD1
CASSEVTGNSPLHF
TGTGCCAGCAGTGAAGTGACAGGGAATTCACCCCTCCACTTT
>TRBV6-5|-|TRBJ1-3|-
CASRDGGSGNTIYF
TGTGCCAGCAGGGACGGGGGCTCTGGAAACACCATATATTTT
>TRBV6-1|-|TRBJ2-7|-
CASSEDNYPSSYEQYF
TGTGCCAGCAGTGAAGACAACTACCCTAGCTCCTACGAGCAGTACTTC
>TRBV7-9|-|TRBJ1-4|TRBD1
CASSPGGATNEKLFF
TGTGCCAGCAGCCCAGGGGGCGCAACTAATGAAAAACTGTTTTTT
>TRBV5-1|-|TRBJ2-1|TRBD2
CASSLRLAGNNEQFF
TGCGCCAGCAGCTTGCGACTAGCGGGGAACAATGAGCAGTTCTTC
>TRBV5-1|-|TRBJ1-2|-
CASSLDAPSVYGYTF
TGCGCCAGCAGCTTGGACGCCCCGAGTGTGTATGGCTACACCTTC
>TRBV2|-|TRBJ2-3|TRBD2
CASSALAGGTDTQYF
TGTGCCAGCAGTGCCCTAGCGGGAGGCACAGATACGCAGTATTTT
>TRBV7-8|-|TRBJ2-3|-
CASSLVRGDTQYF
TGTGCCAGCAGCTTAGTTAGAGGGGATACGCAGTATTTT
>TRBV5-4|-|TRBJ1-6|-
CASSLIQGDSPLHF
TGTGCCAGCAGCTTGATACAGGGAGACTCACCCCTCCACTTT
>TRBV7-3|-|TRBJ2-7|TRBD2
CASSSGLAGSSSYEQYF
TGTGCCAGCAGCTCCGGACTAGCGGGATCTAGCTCCTACGAGCAGTACTTC
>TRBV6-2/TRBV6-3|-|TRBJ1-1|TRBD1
CASSPDRGTMNTEAFF
TGTGCCAGCAGCCCGGACAGGGGAACGATGAACACTGAAGCTTTCTTT
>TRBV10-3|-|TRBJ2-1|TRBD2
CAISESKTSDDEQFF
TGTGCCATCAGTGAGTCGAAAACTAGCGACGATGAGCAGTTCTTC
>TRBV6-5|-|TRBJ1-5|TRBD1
CASSSDRGNQPQHF
TGTGCCAGCAGCTCCGACAGGGGCAATCAGCCCCAGCATTTT
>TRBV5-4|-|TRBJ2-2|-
CASSLLGAGPTGELFF
TGTGCCAGCAGCTTGTTAGGCGCGGGGCCGACCGGGGAGCTGTTTTTT